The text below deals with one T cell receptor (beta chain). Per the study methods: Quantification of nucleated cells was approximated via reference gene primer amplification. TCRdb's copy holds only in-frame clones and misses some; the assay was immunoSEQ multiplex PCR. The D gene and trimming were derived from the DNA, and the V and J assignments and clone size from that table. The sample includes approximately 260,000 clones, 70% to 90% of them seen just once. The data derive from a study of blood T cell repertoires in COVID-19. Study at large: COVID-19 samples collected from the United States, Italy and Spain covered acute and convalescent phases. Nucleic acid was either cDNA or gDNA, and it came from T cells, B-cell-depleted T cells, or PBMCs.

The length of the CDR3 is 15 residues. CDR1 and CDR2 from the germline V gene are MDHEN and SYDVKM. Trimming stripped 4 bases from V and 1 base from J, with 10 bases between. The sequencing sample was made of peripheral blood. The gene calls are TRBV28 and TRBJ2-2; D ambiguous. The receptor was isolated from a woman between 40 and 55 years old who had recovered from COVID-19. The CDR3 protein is CASSWSWVNTGELFF. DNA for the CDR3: TGTGCCAGCAGTTGGAGTTGGGTGAACACCGGGGAGCTGTTTTTT.